One and the same sample provided the 8 T cell receptor beta chains below, sequenced in a study of T cells in women clearing cervical HPV infection (dated by TCRdb to the late 2010s). The library was generated by the immunoSEQ multiplex PCR assay. TCRdb took over this immuneACCESS table, retaining in-frame rearrangements with V and J assigned. Such tables are incomplete; in checked studies, under half of the missing clones stem from an unresolved V gene, and the remainder is unexplained. The table held for this sample gives about 30,000 clones. Around 7% of the sample is held by the ten biggest clonotypes. Specimen: blood buffy coat. The receptors originated from a woman aged 18 to 75 with a cervical HPV16 infection that either progressed to CIN3+ or cleared (not recorded which).

In the case of this clone: The DNA ends 3 residues before the CDR3 does, and the rest of the CDR3 is filled in from the germline J gene. V usage is TRBV28 and J usage is TRBJ2-3; possible D gene TRBD2, 5 bases. The V gene lost 7 bases and the J gene lost 6 bases, with 20 bases spanning the gap. The CDR3 runs to 15 residues. Looked up from germline, CDR1 is MDHEN and CDR2 is SYDVKM. CDR3 DNA, as far as it was read: TGTGCCAGCACGCAGAGGGCGCCGGTTTTCGATACG. The encoded protein is CASTQRAPVFDT. The complete CDR3 sequence is CASTQRAPVFDTQYF.

Remarks on this clone: Read coverage stops 3 residues before the CDR3 terminus; the germline J gene supplies the remainder. The rearrangement links TRBV6-1 to TRBJ1-2; 9 nucleotides agree with TRBD1. After removal of 0 bases from V and 2 bases from J, the junction contained 4 bases not matched to a gene. Looked up from germline, CDR1 is MNHNS and CDR2 is SASEGT. CDR3 size: 16 residues. This CDR3 reads CASSEAETGGNYGYTF. CDR3 bases read: TGTGCCAGCAGTGAAGCCGAGACAGGGGGGAACTATGGC.

As to this clone: The CDR3 goes on 3 residues after the read ends, and that part is filled in from the germline J gene. This chain joins TRBV5-1 and TRBJ1-6; TRBD1 might be the D (5 bases). The V and J ends lost 4 bases and 5 bases respectively, with 16 bases between them. The CDR3 is 16 residues long. Germline CDR1 is SGHRS and CDR2 is YFSETQ. The part of the CDR3 DNA that was read is TGCGCCAGCAGCCCGGGGGTTGGAGAAAATAATTCACCC. This codes for CASSPGVGENNSP. The CDR3 as a whole reads CASSPGVGENNSPLHF.

As for this clone: The read ends 3 residues early relative to the CDR3; the germline J gene fills the gap. The V and J genes are TRBV9 and TRBJ2-7; 8 bases agree with TRBD2. Germline CDR1 and CDR2: SGDLS and YYNGEE. The CDR3 length is 16 residues. After removal of 4 bases from V and 2 bases from J, the junction contained 11 bases not matched to a gene. The CDR3 sequence: CASSPTLAGLTYEQYF. The part of the CDR3 DNA that was read is TGTGCCAGCAGCCCGACGTTAGCGGGACTCACCTACGAG.

Turning to this clone: From the germline J gene comes the end of the CDR3, since the read stops 3 residues before it. The chain is built from TRBV29-1 and TRBJ1-1; 7 nucleotides match TRBD1. Looked up from germline, CDR1 is SQVTM and CDR2 is ANQGSEA. The CDR3 contains 15 residues. Trimming cost V 7 bases and J 1 base; bases outside gene matches: 12. The CDR3 DNA, read in part, is TGCAGCGGTGGGGACACCTCAGGGGGGAACACTGAA. Translation gives CSGGDTSGGNTE. The CDR3 as a whole reads CSGGDTSGGNTEAFF.

Of note for this clone: The sequence runs out 3 residues before the end of the CDR3; the remainder is reconstructed from the germline J gene. The chain couples TRBV7-6 to TRBJ2-7, with 10 bases lining up with TRBD2. Per germline, CDR1 SGHVS and CDR2 FNYEAQ. The CDR3 totals 16 residues. Unmatched junction bases numbered 3, after V lost 1 base and J lost 0 bases. The CDR3 loop reads CASSLEASGGSYEQYF. CDR3 DNA (partial): TGTGCCAGCAGCTTAGAAGCTAGCGGGGGCTCCTACGAG.

About this clone itself: The read ends 3 residues early relative to the CDR3; the germline J gene fills the gap. The rearrangement joins TRBV5-1 to TRBJ2-3; 9 bases fit TRBD1. The germline gives CDR1 SGHRS, CDR2 YFSETQ. This CDR3 comprises 15 residues. V lost 2 bases to trimming and J lost 5 bases; unmatched junction nucleotides: 6. The CDR3 sequence is CASSLPTGGGDTQYF. The sequenced CDR3 bases are TGCGCCAGCAGCTTACCTACAGGGGGCGGAGATACG.

Worth noting for this clone: The read ends 3 residues early relative to the CDR3; the germline J gene fills the gap. V and J are TRBV20-1 and TRBJ1-1, with D possibly being TRBD1 (5 bases). V lost 5 bases to trimming and J lost 4 bases, with 17 bases between them. The CDR3 is 14 residues long. Germline V lookup: CDR1 DFQATT, CDR2 SNEGSKA (reference sequence). Here the CDR3 reads CSAAQWQGGTEAFF. The DNA read from the CDR3 is TGCAGTGCTGCCCAGTGGCAGGGAGGCACTGAA.